These 16 T cell receptor beta chains came from one sample sequenced in a study of OX40 agonist ivuxolimab in advanced cancers. Library preparation was by the immunoSEQ multiplex PCR assay. TCRdb carries this immuneACCESS record with in-frame sequences only. Its versions omit some clonotypes, under half of them owing to an unresolved V gene in the studies checked, with the rest unexplained. The sample records 45,000 or so clones, roughly 82% of which are singletons. The ten largest clones add up to 2.6% of the sample. The source was CD4+ or CD8+ T cells sorted from blood, collected in a trial of the OX40 agonist ivuxolimab. The receptors originated from an adult with an advanced solid tumor such as melanoma, head and neck, liver or kidney cancer.

The chain employs TRBV21-1 and TRBJ2-1; the table's D call, TRBD2, was not checked against the DNA. TRBV21-1 is listed as a pseudogene. The CDR3 extends over 21 amino acids. The CDR3 DNA reads as TGTGCCAGCAGAGCGAAGGCCGGGACTAGCCGGCCCAAACAAAAATACAATGAGCAGTTCTTC. This sequence encodes CASRAKAGTSRPKQKYNEQFF.

V gene TRBV11-2 combines with J gene TRBJ2-7, with D unresolved. V lost 7 bases to trimming and J lost 0 bases, with 10 bases between them. CDR1 is SGHAT and CDR2 is FQNNGV in the germline V gene. The CDR3 is 13 amino acids. The CDR3 is CASTSRSSYEQYF. For the CDR3, the DNA is TGTGCCAGCACCTCAAGGTCCTCCTACGAGCAGTACTTC.

Only one count was recorded for this clone. The chain couples TRBV9 to TRBJ1-6; no reliable D call. The CDR3 spans 16 residues. V was pared by 2 bases and J by 9 bases, with 18 bases between. Germline V gives CDR1 SGDLS, CDR2 YYNGEE. CDR3 nucleotides: TGTGCCAGCAGCGTCGCCCCGGACGCCTCAGGTTCACCCCTCCACTTT. Translated, it gives CASSVAPDASGSPLHF.

This chain connects TRBV12-5 to TRBJ2-3; D is uncertain. The CDR3 length is 15 residues. Trimming removed 5 bases from V and 1 base from J, with 13 bases in between. Germline CDR1 reads LGHNT; CDR2 reads FRNRAP. The CDR3 loop is CASGLGPVGTDTQYF. The DNA of the CDR3 is TGTGCTAGTGGTCTCGGCCCAGTGGGCACAGATACGCAGTATTTT.

This rearrangement joins TRBV9 to TRBJ2-3, with 8 bases fitting TRBD2. CDR1 and CDR2 from the germline V gene are SGDLS and YYNGEE. After removal of 0 bases from V and 6 bases from J, the junction contained 9 bases not matched to a gene. CDR3 size: 16 residues. The CDR3: CASSVGGTGGPDTQYF. The CDR3 DNA sequence: TGTGCCAGCAGCGTAGGAGGGACGGGGGGGCCGGATACGCAGTATTTT.

The J gene is TRBJ2-7, the V gene TRBV7-3; 9 bases agree with TRBD2. Germline lookup yields CDR1 SGHTA and CDR2 FQGTGA. The CDR3 sequence is 18 residues long. The junction had 13 bases not matched to a gene; V was cut back by 2 bases and J by 2 bases. CDR3 nucleotides: TGTGCCAGCAGCTTAGTCGCTAGCGGGGTACCCAACCCCTACGAGCAGTACTTC. This encodes CASSLVASGVPNPYEQYF.

The chain joins TRBV4-1 to TRBJ2-1; 9 positions agree with TRBD2. V shed 1 base, J shed 8 bases, and the junction held 9 bases outside the gene matches. The CDR3 covers 16 residues. Looked up from germline, CDR1 is MGHRA and CDR2 is YSYEKL. The CDR3 reads CASSQGIAGVGDEQFF. The CDR3 DNA sequence: TGCGCCAGCAGCCAAGGAATAGCGGGAGTGGGAGATGAGCAGTTCTTC.

The chain links TRBV28 to TRBJ2-5; unclear D gene. V shed 11 bases and J shed 5 bases, with 12 bases lying between them. The germline V gene has CDR1 MDHEN and CDR2 SYDVKM. This CDR3 has 11 residues. CDR3 region: CAAGRRETQYF. The CDR3 DNA follows: TGTGCCGCCGGGCGTCGGGAGACCCAGTACTTC. The full variable domain, completed using reference TRBV28 and TRBJ2-5, is DVKVTQSSRYLVKRTGEKVFLECVQDMDHENMFWYRQDPGLGLRLIYFSYDVKMKEKGDIPEGYSVSREKKERFSLILESASTNQTSMYLCAAGRRETQYFGPGTRLLVL.

On this clone: Its ends do not fully match the called genes, so a read error is possible. The chain recombines TRBV7-9 with TRBJ1-2; D is perhaps TRBD1 (6 bases). This CDR3 has 14 amino acids. Germline V CDR1 and CDR2: SEHNR, FQNEAQ (reference sequence). Here the CDR3 DNA reads TGTGCCAGCAGCCCCCAAGTTAGGGACACTAGAACCTTCTTC. Translation: CASSPQVRDTRTFF.

The CDR3 loop is CASPEWGRFTEAFF. The CDR3 DNA is TGTGCCAGCCCCGAGTGGGGCCGTTTCACTGAAGCTTTCTTT. The chain carries TRBV6-1 and TRBJ1-1; possibly TRBD1 for D (5 bases). V lost 8 bases and J lost 4, with 17 bases in between. Looked up from germline, CDR1 is MNHNS and CDR2 is SASEGT. The CDR3 consists of 14 residues.

V and J are TRBV30 and TRBJ1-1; D might be TRBD1 (5 bases). CDR1 is GTSNPN and CDR2 is SVGIG in the germline V gene (reference sequence). The CDR3 is 14 residues long. V was pared by 0 bases and J by 1 base, with 9 bases between. As DNA, the CDR3 is TGTGCCTGGAGTGTGGACACCTGGAACACTGAAGCTTTCTTT. This translates into CAWSVDTWNTEAFF.

This chain links TRBV7-3 with TRBJ1-6, with 8 bases identical to TRBD1. The CDR3 runs 15 residues. Germline values: CDR1 SGHTA, CDR2 FQGTGA. With 5 bases clipped from V and 7 bases from J, the junction kept 7 bases outside the gene matches. CDR3 DNA: TGTGCCAGCAGCCCGGGGACAGGTTGGAATTCACCCCTCCACTTT. Its protein product is CASSPGTGWNSPLHF.

The genes are TRBV19 and TRBJ1-6; 7 nucleotides align to TRBD1. Germline V gives CDR1 LNHDA, CDR2 SQIVND (reference sequence). The CDR3 is 13 residues long. Unmatched junction bases numbered 2, after V lost 6 bases and J lost 6 bases. The CDR3 here is CASSGTVNSPLHF. For the CDR3, the DNA is TGTGCCAGTAGCGGGACAGTTAATTCACCCCTCCACTTT.

The chain has TRBV6-6 and TRBJ1-1; maybe TRBD1 (6 bases). Germline V gives CDR1 MNHNY, CDR2 SVGAGI (reference sequence). There are 14 residues in the CDR3. V was clipped by 7 bases and J by 4 bases, with 16 bases between them. Here the CDR3 DNA reads TGTGCCAGCAAAACCCCAGGGGTGGCCACTGAAGCTTTCTTT. Protein: CASKTPGVATEAFF.

This chain links TRBV6-1 with TRBJ2-2, with 8 bases aligning to TRBD1. Trimming at V came to 6 bases and at J to 1 base, leaving 4 bases not matched to a gene. CDR1 and CDR2 from the germline V gene are MNHNS and SASEGT. The CDR3 sequence is 15 residues long. The CDR3 sequence is CASRADRGNTGELFF. CDR3 sequence (DNA): TGTGCCAGCAGAGCCGACAGGGGGAACACCGGGGAGCTGTTTTTT.

This sequence joins TRBV7-2 and TRBJ1-1; tentatively, D is TRBD1 (6 bases). The CDR3 runs 15 residues. CDR1 and CDR2 from the germline V gene are SGHTA and FQGNSA. The ends were cut back, 5 bases at V and 1 base at J, with 14 bases in the middle. The CDR3: CASSPTGRANTEAFF. In DNA, the CDR3 is TGTGCCAGCAGCCCAACAGGGAGAGCGAACACTGAAGCTTTCTTT.